This T cell receptor beta chain was retrieved from a study of control samples from healthy donors and cancer patients. The CDR3 spans 13 residues. Germline loops: CDR1 MDHEN, CDR2 SYDVKM. Trimming shortened V by 5 bases and J by 11 bases, and 13 bases separated the two germline ends. The assay was immunoSEQ multiplex PCR, and TCRdb's table has in-frame clones only and misses some. The sample comprises under 300,000 clones, over 70% of which are singletons, and more than 10% rests with the top ten. The receptor was derived from a woman aged 55-70 years with lung cancer. This chain connects TRBV28 to TRBJ1-6; no reliable D call. Sequenced material: PBMCs. CDR3 DNA: TGTGCCAGCAGTACGAATGTTGTGGCACCCCTCCACTTT. Translated: CASSTNVVAPLHF.